Each of the 5 T cell receptor beta chains below was sequenced from the same sample in a study of T cell repertoires in cytomegalovirus infection. TCRdb ran MiXCR on the reads and lists one entry per CDR3 protein. This sample has hundreds of thousands of distinct CDR3 sequences, with approximately 34% found just once. The sequenced sample was PBMCs. The receptors originated from a human donor in good health (CMV status not recorded). Some clones in this sample may be carry-over from other donors' samples.

This clonotype turned up a few times. The rearrangement links TRBV7-2 to TRBJ2-7, with D perhaps matching TRBD2 (6 bases). The germline V and J ends were trimmed by 5 bases and 10 bases, with 18 bases remaining between them. The germline gives CDR1 SGHTA, CDR2 FQGNSA. The CDR3 has 13 amino acids. For the CDR3, the DNA is TGTGCCAGCAGCACTGCTGGAGGGGCGCGCCAGTACTTC. Translation: CASSTAGGARQYF.

This clonotype was seen a handful of times. V is TRBV7-2 and J is TRBJ2-3; weak D call: TRBD1 (6 bases). Germline V gives CDR1 SGHTA, CDR2 FQGNSA. Trimming removed 6 bases from V and 2 bases from J, with 18 bases in between. There are 16 residues in the CDR3. CDR3 loop: CASSPPGQTSTDTQYF. The CDR3 DNA follows: TGTGCCAGCAGTCCACCGGGACAAACCTCCACAGATACGCAGTATTTT.

This clonotype was seen only a few times. This chain uses TRBV12-3 or TRBV12-4 with TRBJ2-1, with D hard to call. With 3 bases removed from V and 7 bases from J, the gap between germline ends came to 7 bases. The CDR3 contains 12 residues. CDR3 residues: CASSFPINEQFF. The CDR3 DNA sequence: TGTGCCAGCAGTTTCCCTATAAATGAGCAGTTCTTC.

This clonotype was recorded a few times. The rearrangement links TRBV12-3 or TRBV12-4 to TRBJ2-7, with a weak D call TRBD1 (6 bases). V lost 6 bases and J 2 bases, leaving 11 bases between the germline ends. The CDR3 covers 13 residues. The CDR3 sequence: CASSPDSTYEQYF. The CDR3 DNA sequence: TGTGCCAGCAGCCCGGACAGCACCTACGAGCAGTACTTC.

The rearrangement links TRBV4-2 to TRBJ1-2, with D tentatively TRBD1 (6 bases). V was clipped by 4 bases and J by 8 bases, with 23 bases between them. Germline V gene data show CDR1 as LGHNA and CDR2 as YNFKEQ. The CDR3 contains 16 residues. The CDR3 is CASSPLTGTFLTGYTF. The CDR3, as DNA: TGTGCCAGCAGCCCCCTGACAGGAACGTTTTTGACGGGCTACACCTTC.